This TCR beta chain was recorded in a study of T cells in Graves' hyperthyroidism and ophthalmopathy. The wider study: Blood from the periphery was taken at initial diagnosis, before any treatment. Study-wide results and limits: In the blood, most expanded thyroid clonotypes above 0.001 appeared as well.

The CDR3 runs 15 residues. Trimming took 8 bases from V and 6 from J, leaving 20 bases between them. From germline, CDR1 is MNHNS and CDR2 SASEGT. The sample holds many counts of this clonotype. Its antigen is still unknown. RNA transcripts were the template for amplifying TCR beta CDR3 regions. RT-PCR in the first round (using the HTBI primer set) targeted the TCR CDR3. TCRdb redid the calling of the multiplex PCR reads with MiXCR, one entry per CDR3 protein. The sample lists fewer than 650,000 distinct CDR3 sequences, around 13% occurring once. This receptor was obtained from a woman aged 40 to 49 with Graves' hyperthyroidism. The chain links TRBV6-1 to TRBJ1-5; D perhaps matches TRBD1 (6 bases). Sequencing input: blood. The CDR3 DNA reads TGTGCCAGCGGGCCACGGGGGGCAGAGATTCAGCCCCAGCATTTT. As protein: CASGPRGAEIQPQHF.